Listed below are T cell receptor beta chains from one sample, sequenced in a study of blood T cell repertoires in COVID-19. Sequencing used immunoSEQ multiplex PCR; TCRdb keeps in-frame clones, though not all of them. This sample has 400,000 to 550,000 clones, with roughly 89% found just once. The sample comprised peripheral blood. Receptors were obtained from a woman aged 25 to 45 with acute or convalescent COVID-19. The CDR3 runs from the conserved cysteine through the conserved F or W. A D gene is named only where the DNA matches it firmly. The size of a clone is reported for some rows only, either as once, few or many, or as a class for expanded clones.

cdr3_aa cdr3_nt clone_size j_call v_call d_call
CASSSQSISGRQSQETQYF TGTGCCAGCAGCTCACAAAGCATTAGCGGGAGGCAAAGCCAAGAGACCCAGTACTTC NA TRBJ2-5 TRBV7-2 TRBD2
CASSATWSRNTEAFF TGTGCCAGCTCAGCAACATGGAGTAGGAACACTGAAGCTTTCTTT NA TRBJ1-1 TRBV18 NA
CSAPGLPDTGELFF TGCAGCGCACCAGGGCTCCCTGACACCGGGGAGCTGTTTTTT NA TRBJ2-2 TRBV29-1 NA
CASSKSCRGFRYGYTF TGTGCCAGCAGCAAATCTTGCAGGGGGTTTCGGTATGGCTACACCTTC NA TRBJ1-2 TRBV21-1 NA
CASSSYGDSNEKLFF TGTGCCAGCAGTTCCTACGGTGATTCGAATGAAAAACTGTTTTTT NA TRBJ1-4 TRBV11-2 NA
CATSDLLQGIREQYF TGTGCCACCAGTGATCTCCTTCAGGGAATTCGCGAGCAGTACTTC NA TRBJ2-7 TRBV24-1 NA
CASSQTESGNTIYF TGCGCCAGCAGTCAAACAGAGTCTGGAAACACCATATATTTT NA TRBJ1-3 TRBV4-1 NA
CASSYSRYMNTEAFF TGTGCCAGCAGTTACTCGAGGTATATGAACACTGAAGCTTTCTTT NA TRBJ1-1 TRBV6-5 NA
CASSKPGAGGLNEQFF TGTGCCAGCAGCAAGCCCGGAGCGGGGGGTCTAAATGAGCAGTTCTTC once TRBJ2-1 TRBV21-1 NA
CASSQGPIDLAGGYEQYF TGCGCCAGCAGCCAAGGCCCCATCGATCTAGCGGGGGGGTACGAGCAGTACTTC NA TRBJ2-7 TRBV4-1 TRBD2
CASRRSGTSPSTDTQYF TGTGCCAGTAGGCGATCCGGGACTAGCCCTAGCACAGATACGCAGTATTTT NA TRBJ2-3 TRBV19 TRBD2
CAISENGGRFTEAFF TGTGCCATCAGTGAAAACGGGGGGCGCTTCACTGAAGCTTTCTTT NA TRBJ1-1 TRBV10-3 NA
CASSRDTNYGYTF TGTGCCAGCAGCCGGGACACCAACTATGGCTACACCTTC NA TRBJ1-2 TRBV7-2 NA
CSVAEGSGYEQYF TGCAGCGTCGCGGAGGGGTCAGGATACGAGCAGTACTTC NA TRBJ2-7 TRBV29-1 NA
CAWIKTRTTASNYGYTF TGTGCCTGGATTAAGACTCGAACGACAGCGAGTAACTATGGCTACACCTTC NA TRBJ1-2 TRBV30 NA
CASSLGGASYNEQFF TGTGCCAGCAGCCTGGGGGGGGCATCCTACAATGAGCAGTTCTTC NA TRBJ2-1 TRBV27 NA
CASRREGGGKQFF TGTGCCAGCAGGAGGGAGGGCGGGGGGAAACAGTTCTTC once TRBJ2-1 TRBV2 TRBD2
CASSSTGDNQPQHF TGTGCCAGCAGCTCGACAGGGGACAATCAGCCCCAGCATTTT NA TRBJ1-5 TRBV7-9 TRBD1
CASSLARLAGNNEQFF TGTGCCAGCAGCTTAGCGAGGCTAGCGGGGAATAATGAGCAGTTCTTC NA TRBJ2-1 TRBV7-2 TRBD2
CASSLGQGVQGTQYF TGTGCCAGCAGCTTAGGACAGGGGGTACAAGGGACCCAGTACTTC NA TRBJ2-5 TRBV11-2 TRBD1
CASSVGSSEPLHF TGCGCCAGCAGCGTTGGGAGCTCGGAACCCCTCCACTTT NA TRBJ1-6 TRBV5-1 NA
CASSLMDRVGTQYF TGTGCCAGCAGCTTGATGGACAGGGTCGGAACCCAGTACTTC NA TRBJ2-5 TRBV7-9 TRBD1
CASSPRTSGGITEQFF TGTGCCAGCAGCCCCAGGACTAGCGGGGGGATCACTGAGCAGTTCTTC NA TRBJ2-1 TRBV13 TRBD2
CASSPQGGGTDTQYF TGTGCCAGCAGCCCACAGGGGGGAGGCACAGATACGCAGTATTTT once TRBJ2-3 TRBV7-9 TRBD1
CAISDRDRKTDTQYF TGTGCCATCAGTGACCGGGACAGGAAGACAGATACGCAGTATTTT NA TRBJ2-3 TRBV10-3 TRBD1
CASSYSFAAGGTQYF TGTGCCAGCAGTTACTCATTTGCGGCAGGGGGTACGCAGTATTTT NA TRBJ2-3 TRBV6-2/TRBV6-3 TRBD1
CASGRQGTEAFF TGTGCCAGCGGCCGTCAGGGAACTGAAGCTTTCTTT once TRBJ1-1 TRBV27 NA
CASSPNHNSNQPQHF TGTGCCAGCTCACCAAATCACAATAGCAATCAGCCCCAGCATTTT NA TRBJ1-5 TRBV18 NA
CASSPPNSGGTQFF TGTGCCAGCTCACCACCAAATAGCGGGGGGACACAGTTCTTC NA TRBJ2-1 TRBV18 TRBD2
CASSPQTAGATGELFF TGTGCCAGCAGCCCTCAAACGGCGGGGGCCACCGGGGAGCTGTTTTTT NA TRBJ2-2 TRBV28 NA
CAISSDRGNQPQHF TGTGCCATCAGTTCTGACAGGGGCAATCAGCCCCAGCATTTT NA TRBJ1-5 TRBV10-3 TRBD1
CASSITGDYGYTF TGCGCCAGCAGCATTACAGGAGACTATGGCTACACCTTC NA TRBJ1-2 TRBV5-1 NA
CASSVAWGLASTDTQYF TGTGCCAGCAGCGTAGCTTGGGGACTAGCGTCCACAGATACGCAGTATTTT NA TRBJ2-3 TRBV9 TRBD2
CASSPGQDKNIQYF TGTGCCAGCTCACCGGGACAAGACAAAAACATTCAGTACTTC NA TRBJ2-4 TRBV18 NA
CASSLGGLYSNQPQHF TGTGCCAGCAGCTTGGGAGGACTGTATAGCAATCAGCCCCAGCATTTT NA TRBJ1-5 TRBV5-6 NA
CASSAGTGPNYGYTF TGTGCCAGCAGTGCCGGGACAGGGCCGAACTATGGCTACACCTTC NA TRBJ1-2 TRBV5-6 TRBD1
CASTLGSEGASPLHF TGCGCCAGCACCCTGGGATCAGAGGGGGCCTCACCCCTCCACTTT NA TRBJ1-6 TRBV5-1 TRBD1
CSVGSRVNYGYTF TGCAGCGTTGGGAGTCGTGTAAACTATGGCTACACCTTC NA TRBJ1-2 TRBV29-1 NA
CATSPGQGSGNTIYF TGTGCCACCAGCCCGGGACAGGGCTCTGGAAACACCATATATTTT NA TRBJ1-3 TRBV15 TRBD1
CASSIWRGTDTQYF TGTGCCAGTAGTATTTGGCGGGGGACAGATACGCAGTATTTT NA TRBJ2-3 TRBV19 TRBD2
CSLVLQNTQYF TGCAGCCTCGTATTACAGAATACGCAGTATTTT NA TRBJ2-3 TRBV29-1 NA
CASSEPPQGSYNSPLHF TGTGCCAGCAGTGAACCCCCCCAGGGCTCCTATAATTCACCCCTCCACTTT once TRBJ1-6 TRBV6-1 NA
CASSQSPGGTEAFF TGTGCCAGCAGCCAGTCCCCGGGGGGCACTGAAGCTTTCTTT NA TRBJ1-1 TRBV14 NA
CASSVSLVTDTQYF TGTGCCAGCAGCGTGAGCTTGGTCACAGATACGCAGTATTTT NA TRBJ2-3 TRBV9 NA
CASSAQGGSNSPLHF TGTGCCAGCAGCGCCCAAGGCGGCAGTAATTCACCCCTCCACTTT NA TRBJ1-6 TRBV7-3 NA
CASSLNANQPQHF TGTGCCAGCAGCCTAAATGCAAATCAGCCCCAGCATTTT NA TRBJ1-5 TRBV27 NA
CANALGGRRDTQYF TGTGCGAACGCATTGGGGGGACGGAGGGATACGCAGTATTTT NA TRBJ2-3 TRBV2 NA
CASSPRGSYNEQFF TGTGCCAGCAGCCCCCGGGGGTCTTACAATGAGCAGTTCTTC once TRBJ2-1 TRBV7-2 NA
CASAGQGPTQYF TGTGCCAGCGCCGGGCAGGGGCCCACCCAGTACTTC NA TRBJ2-5 TRBV3-1/TRBV3-2 NA
CATSGPVKAGPQETQYF TGTGCCACCAGTGGGCCCGTGAAAGCGGGGCCCCAAGAGACCCAGTACTTC NA TRBJ2-5 TRBV24-1 TRBD2
CASSSKTGTGDTASTDTQYF TGTGCCAGCAGCTCAAAAACCGGGACAGGCGATACCGCTAGCACAGATACGCAGTATTTT NA TRBJ2-3 TRBV13 TRBD1
CASSTAGASNTGELFF TGTGCCAGCTCCACAGCGGGGGCCTCGAACACCGGGGAGCTGTTTTTT NA TRBJ2-2 TRBV2 TRBD2
CASSLGEGRPYGYTF TGTGCCAGCAGCTTAGGGGAGGGGCGGCCATATGGCTACACCTTC NA TRBJ1-2 TRBV7-9 NA
CASSSLHWGDSPLHF TGTGCCAGCAGTTCCCTGCATTGGGGAGACTCACCCCTCCACTTT NA TRBJ1-6 TRBV27 NA
CASSQGLAGSGGGELFF TGTGCCAGCAGCCAGGGACTAGCGGGGTCAGGGGGCGGGGAGCTGTTTTTT NA TRBJ2-2 TRBV4-2 TRBD2